This T cell receptor (beta chain) is drawn from a study of T cell repertoires in breast cancer. Across the study: Samples were breast cancer tumors, lymph nodes and blood from patients, and control blood.

Primers covering all TCR V genes were used in emulsion RT-PCR on CD8+ T cells. V shed 3 bases, J shed 6 bases, and the junction held 19 bases outside the gene matches. Germline V CDR1 and CDR2: SGHVS, FQNEAQ. The CDR3 covers 19 residues. Blocking oligonucleotides added to a second nested PCR suppressed unpaired genes. A single record per CDR3 protein comes from TCRdb applying MiXCR to the emulsion pairing reads. Of just under 4,500 distinct CDR3 sequences listed, about a third were seen once; the top ten hold approximately 35%. What was sequenced was CD8+ T cells. V and J are TRBV7-8 and TRBJ1-5, with TRBD1 matching over 8 bases. This sequence originates from a pool of human donors with breast cancer or a healthy control (not recorded which). The CDR3, as DNA: TGTGCCAGCAGCTTCCGCAAAATAGGACAGGGAAAGTCTCGTCAGCCCCAGCATTTT. Translating it yields CASSFRKIGQGKSRQPQHF.